The rows below give T cell receptor beta chains drawn from one sample of a study of CD8 T cells in ankylosing spondylitis. From the 5' RACE reads, TCRdb called clonotypes with MiXCR, one entry per CDR3 protein. The table records some 840,000 distinct CDR3 sequences, 10% to 15% of them present only once. Material for sequencing was blood, either unsorted or a sorted T cell fraction (not recorded which). The receptors derive from a male donor with ankylosing spondylitis. CDR3s include the opening cysteine and the closing phenylalanine or tryptophan.

v_call	j_call	cdr3_length	cdr3_aa
TRBV12-3/TRBV12-4	TRBJ1-4	15	CASSWDTPTNEKLFF
TRBV10-3	TRBJ2-2	18	CAIKTSGGAMVYAGELFF
TRBV11-2	TRBJ1-2	19	CASSLFLIRVGGFNYGYTF
TRBV7-6	TRBJ2-1	13	CASSIRVNNEQFF
TRBV4-1	TRBJ2-7	15	CASSQQGTWSYEQYF
TRBV10-3	TRBJ2-7	14	CAIRGTSGSYEQYF
TRBV6-5	TRBJ1-4	12	CASSWTGEKLFF
TRBV29-1	TRBJ1-1	10	CSVGGRGAFF
TRBV6-5	TRBJ2-3	17	CASSYSPSGGFTDTQYF
TRBV29-1	TRBJ1-3	14	CSVEYRDSGNTIYF
TRBV12-3/TRBV12-4	TRBJ2-1	15	CASSPVRGAYNEQFF
TRBV20-1	TRBJ2-7	14	CSARAWAGIHEQYF
TRBV7-3	TRBJ2-1	14	CASSSSGGDNEQFF
TRBV20-1	TRBJ2-7	14	CSARAGGSWDEQYF
TRBV25-1	TRBJ2-5	15	CASSETGGIQEPQYF
TRBV29-1	TRBJ2-5	13	CSVDRATGETQYF
TRBV7-2	TRBJ2-5	15	CASTSSGGALETQYF
TRBV7-6	TRBJ2-7	16	CASSPQPLLAGYEQYF
TRBV20-1	TRBJ1-1	13	CSASGDTNTEAFF
TRBV18	TRBJ1-1	14	CASSPLIMNTEAFF
TRBV5-1	TRBJ2-6	20	CASSPRPLQTPDSGANVLTF
TRBV2	TRBJ1-1	11	CASKREYEAFF
TRBV7-2	TRBJ1-4	15	CASSRVRGGNEKLFF
TRBV27	TRBJ1-4	14	CASSMTGENVKLFF
TRBV12-3/TRBV12-4	TRBJ1-5	15	CASFPGGLSNQPQHF
TRBV20-1	TRBJ2-1	13	CSATTGTSTGQFF
TRBV18	TRBJ2-1	12	CASSPRVNEQFF
TRBV5-1	TRBJ2-1	15	CASSSVAGPYNEQFF
TRBV7-7	TRBJ1-6	14	CASSPYPGSDSLHF
TRBV20-1	TRBJ1-2	13	CSASRGREAGYTF
TRBV5-1	TRBJ2-2	17	CASSLARDRGFTGELFF
TRBV20-1	TRBJ1-1	12	CSARLTNTEAFF
TRBV5-5	TRBJ2-1	14	CASSLGVDLREQFF
TRBV7-2	TRBJ2-5	14	CASSLDAGGETQYF
TRBV28	TRBJ1-1	18	CASSLVVSGGGQSDKAFF
TRBV5-1	TRBJ1-4	14	CASSLDGTDEKLFF
TRBV5-1	TRBJ2-1	15	CASSLEQPAYNEQFF
TRBV5-5	TRBJ1-1	14	CASSLVHSGGEAFF
TRBV12-3/TRBV12-4	TRBJ2-1	11	CASSRVNEQFF
TRBV7-9	TRBJ2-3	17	CASTDPHSGRDTDTQYF
TRBV7-2	TRBJ2-7	15	CASSPGLALNYEQYF
TRBV6-1	TRBJ2-5	16	CASTHWGVAGEETQYF
TRBV5-1	TRBJ2-1	14	CASSRDYSFDEQFF
TRBV20-1	TRBJ2-7	13	CSAPGQASYEQYF
TRBV9	TRBJ1-2	15	CASSVKPLGGYGYTF
TRBV5-6	TRBJ1-6	16	CASGSTSVTYNSPLHF
TRBV20-1	TRBJ2-7	15	CSAKGGSGTTYEQYF
TRBV7-2	TRBJ2-7	15	CASSPMAGMSYEQYF
TRBV5-1	TRBJ2-1	15	CASSVRGAPYNEQFF
TRBV20-1	TRBJ2-1	14	CSARSWSSYNEQFF
TRBV20-1	TRBJ1-1	13	CSARGPRETEAFF
TRBV5-6	TRBJ1-2	13	CASSKDSNYGYTF
TRBV20-1	TRBJ2-1	15	CSAREMSVNYNEQFF
TRBV20-1	TRBJ2-5	14	CSATPHRGQETQYF
TRBV27	TRBJ2-1	16	CASTKRGQFRYNEQFF